A selection of T cell receptor beta chains follows, all from one sample in a study of human T cells and chemical hapten exposure. TCRdb reprocessed the RACE reads with MiXCR, giving one entry per CDR3 protein. This table holds roughly 100,000 distinct CDR3 sequences, 30% to 35% found once. This material consisted of whole blood, taken in connection with sensitization to the hapten diphenylcyclopropenone (DPC). The receptors come from a man aged 40-49 years with alopecia areata. Some clones in this sample may be carry-over from other donors' samples. CDR3s leave out the opening cysteine and the closing phenylalanine or tryptophan. Not every row has a clone size; where given, it reads once, few, many or a size class.

v_gene | abundance | len | CDR3aa
TRBV5-1 | - | 14 | ASTRNLRRSTDTQY
TRBV7-9 | few | 14 | ASSLDPWNIGNTIY
TRBV12-3/TRBV12-4 | many | 13 | ASSYRRSGANVLT
TRBV18 | - | 12 | ASSPRQGSDTQY
TRBV10-3 | - | 12 | AISESGSTDTQY
TRBV6-6 | - | 11 | ASREGGTDTQY
TRBV3-1 | few | 12 | ASQKSMGEATQY
TRBV7-2 | - | 13 | ASSLFGNPQETQY
TRBV15 | - | 17 | ATSRDVVPLAGNTDTQY
TRBV11-3 | - | 10 | ASSLVPDTQY
TRBV7-6 | - | 15 | ASSKGGLLQNTGELF
TRBV14 | few | 13 | ASSLGLAETGEQF
TRBV20-1 | - | 10 | SATGGAEGYT
TRBV27 | - | 12 | ASSLFDGGRPQH
TRBV6-5 | many | 11 | ASRQVNTGELF
TRBV5-1 | - | 15 | ASSPIRTGGADETQY
TRBV7-9 | once | 10 | ASSPATYEQY
TRBV6-2/TRBV6-3 | - | 13 | ASSSLSGRTYEQY
TRBV20-1 | many | 12 | SAQTDSRTDTQY
TRBV23-1 | - | 16 | ASSHDRAITSGANVLT
TRBV11-2 | - | 14 | ASSPPRGYGYNEQI
TRBV29-1 | - | 10 | SAGQANEKLF
TRBV20-1 | - | 13 | SASERFRRTDTQY
TRBV29-1 | - | 10 | SVGLSTDTQH
TRBV20-1 | few | 11 | SAWKSLNTEAF
TRBV6-2/TRBV6-3 | few | 14 | ASSYSLAGGSNEQF
TRBV6-5 | - | 13 | ASSRGTAGNNEQF
TRBV3-1 | - | 15 | ASSQDLPSGIYNEQF
TRBV7-9 | - | 12 | ASSPTERDYEQY
TRBV7-8 | few | 14 | ASSKFDSVKIQPQH
TRBV20-1 | - | 10 | SAPGLLNEQF
TRBV2 | - | 13 | ASSTTGEAPDTQY
TRBV20-1 | once | 13 | SVSTGAISNQPQH
TRBV11-2 | - | 21 | ASSLVKALAFITRKRSYNEQF
TRBV7-3 | - | 11 | ASSPGGLYEQY
TRBV6-2/TRBV6-3 | - | 12 | ASIVSGGYNEQF
TRBV4-1 | once | 14 | ASSPKLVKERDTQY
TRBV6-2/TRBV6-3 | - | 12 | ASHRGVYFSEQF
TRBV5-1 | - | 14 | ASSLAGTGVDYGYT
TRBV5-6 | few | 14 | ASSLVSGGLGNGYT
TRBV3-1 | few | 9 | ASSQGDIQY
TRBV10-3 | once | 11 | AIGTGGSGEQF